Listed here are 17 T cell receptor beta chains from one sample, sequenced in a study of OX40 agonist ivuxolimab in advanced cancers. The assay was immunoSEQ multiplex PCR, and TCRdb's table has in-frame clones only and misses some. The repertoire holds about 45,000 clones, more than 70% seen once, with roughly a sixth in the top ten. Here the sequenced sample was CD4+ or CD8+ T cells sorted from blood, taken in a trial of the OX40 agonist ivuxolimab. The receptors were gathered from an adult with an advanced solid tumor such as melanoma, head and neck, liver or kidney cancer.

This chain uses TRBV11-2 with TRBJ1-2; D is unresolved. V lost 2 bases to trimming and J lost 8 bases, with 12 bases between them. CDR3 length: 13 amino acids. Germline loops: CDR1 SGHAT, CDR2 FQNNGV. CDR3 amino acids: CASSLKRGIGYTF. CDR3 sequence (DNA): TGTGCCAGCAGCTTAAAGCGCGGGATCGGCTACACCTTC.

V and J are TRBV6-5 and TRBJ1-5, with 8 bases lining up with TRBD1. V gave up 5 bases and J gave up 9 bases; unmatched junction bases: 12. The CDR3 extends over 15 amino acids. Germline lookup yields CDR1 MNHEY and CDR2 SVGAGI. The CDR3 DNA reads TGTGCCAGCAGTCAAACGGACAGGGTTAATGGGCCCCAGCATTTT. Protein product: CASSQTDRVNGPQHF.

The V call is TRBV5-6, the J call TRBJ1-6; D is uncertain. Germline V gives CDR1 SGHDT, CDR2 YYEEEE. Deletions cut 0 bases from V and 0 bases from J, with 13 bases between. The CDR3 runs 18 residues. This chain's CDR3 is CASSLAGSFSSYNSPLHF. The CDR3 bases are TGTGCCAGCAGCTTGGCGGGCAGTTTTAGCTCCTATAATTCACCCCTCCACTTT.

V gene TRBV6-1 combines with J gene TRBJ2-7; TRBD1 agrees at 11 bases. The CDR3 contains 14 residues. V trimming: 4 bases; J trimming: 3 bases; junction bases outside the gene matches: 2. Per germline, CDR1 MNHNS and CDR2 SASEGT. CDR3 protein: CASSVGTGGYEQYF. CDR3 sequence (DNA): TGTGCCAGCAGTGTGGGGACAGGGGGCTACGAGCAGTACTTC.

The chain uses TRBV7-3 and TRBJ2-3; 9 bases agree with TRBD1. The CDR3 has 13 amino acids. Germline V gives CDR1 SGHTA, CDR2 FQGTGA. J gave up 6 bases and V 11 bases, and 9 bases lay outside the gene matches. The DNA for the CDR3 is TGTGCCCGGGGACAGGGAATAAAGGATACGCAGTATTTT. Protein product: CARGQGIKDTQYF.

This chain uses TRBV5-4 with TRBJ2-1, with D unclear. Germline values: CDR1 SGHNT, CDR2 YYREEE (reference sequence). V lost 3 bases and J lost 1, with 14 bases in between. The CDR3 length is 16 residues. The CDR3 DNA sequence: TGTGCCAGCAGCTCCTGGGGTGGGCTGTCCTACAATGAGCAGTTCTTC. Translated: CASSSWGGLSYNEQFF.

V is TRBV7-9 and J is TRBJ2-3, with 8 bases identical to TRBD2. V lost 11 bases to trimming and J lost 4 bases; unmatched junction nucleotides: 11. This CDR3 has 14 residues. The V gene's germline CDR1 is SEHNR and CDR2 FQNEAQ (reference sequence). Here the CDR3 reads CAGSSGRMADTQYF. In DNA, the CDR3 is TGTGCCGGTTCCAGCGGGAGAATGGCAGATACGCAGTATTTT.

The chain uses TRBV5-1 and TRBJ2-7, with 15 positions matching TRBD2. Germline values: CDR1 SGHRS, CDR2 YFSETQ. After removal of 3 bases from V and 1 base from J, the junction contained 11 bases not matched to a gene. The CDR3 contains 19 residues. This CDR3 reads CASSSPGTSGGPTSYEQYF. The CDR3 nucleotides are TGCGCCAGCAGCTCCCCCGGGACTAGCGGGGGGCCAACATCCTACGAGCAGTACTTC.

This sequence joins TRBV18 and TRBJ2-3, with D hard to call. Trimming cost V 6 bases and J 3 bases, with 10 bases left between them. CDR3 length equals 13 residues. Germline values: CDR1 KGHSH, CDR2 LQKENI. The CDR3 region has the DNA TGTGCCAGCTCTGTTTGGGTAACAGATACGCAGTATTTT. It codes for CASSVWVTDTQYF.

The rearrangement links TRBV5-4 to TRBJ2-3, with 12 positions matching TRBD2. V lost 1 base to trimming and J lost 3 bases; unmatched junction nucleotides: 0. This CDR3 has 15 residues. Germline CDR1 is SGHNT and CDR2 is YYREEE (reference sequence). The CDR3 loop reads CASSLLAGGTDTQYF. The CDR3, as DNA: TGTGCCAGCAGCTTGCTAGCGGGAGGGACAGATACGCAGTATTTT.

This chain connects TRBV19 to TRBJ1-2; TRBD1 is a possible D gene (5 bases). The germline gives CDR1 LNHDA, CDR2 SQIVND (reference sequence). The CDR3 has 15 amino acids. Trimming took off 4 bases at V and 3 bases at J, with 15 bases between the two ends. The CDR3 sequence: CASSTGLGDYYGYTF. The CDR3 bases are TGTGCCAGTAGTACCGGACTAGGGGATTACTATGGCTACACCTTC.

This clone was recorded only once. J is TRBJ1-6 and V is TRBV7-9; 8 positions match TRBD1. Germline CDR1 is SEHNR and CDR2 is FQNEAQ (reference sequence). Germline trimming cut 5 bases from V and 18 bases from J; bases unmatched to any gene: 18. The CDR3 totals 15 residues. DNA of the CDR3: TGTGCCAGCAGCCAACCGGGACAGGCGCTCTGGGAGGCCCACTTT. Protein: CASSQPGQALWEAHF. Looking up the rest from reference TRBV7-9 and TRBJ1-6 gives the full variable domain: DTGVSQNPRHKITKRGQNVTFRCDPISEHNRLYWYRQTLGQGPEFLTYFQNEAQLEKSRLLSDRFSAERPKGSFSTLEIQRTEQGDSAMYLCASSQPGQALWEAHFGNGTRLTVT.

This clone was seen once. The V call is TRBV19, the J call TRBJ2-6, with 7 bases matching TRBD1. The J segment lost 0 bases and the V segment lost 5 bases, leaving 7 bases of the junction unmatched. Germline-derived CDR1 and CDR2 are LNHDA and SQIVND (reference sequence). CDR3 length: 17 residues. The CDR3 here is CASSEPGQTSGANVLTF. DNA for the CDR3: TGTGCCAGTAGTGAACCGGGACAGACCTCTGGGGCCAACGTCCTGACTTTC.

V gene TRBV6-1 combines with J gene TRBJ1-5; D gene unclear. The CDR3 consists of 13 residues. With 2 bases removed from V and 6 bases from J, the gap between germline ends came to 8 bases. In germline, CDR1 is MNHNS, CDR2 SASEGT. CDR3 DNA sequence: TGTGCCAGCAGTGAATTCCGCAGTCAGCCCCAGCATTTT. Translated: CASSEFRSQPQHF.

The chain carries TRBV15 and TRBJ1-1; D is unresolved. CDR1 and CDR2 (germline): LNHNV, YYDKDF (reference sequence). With 0 bases removed from V and 3 bases from J, the gap between germline ends came to 5 bases. The CDR3 is made up of 13 amino acids. The CDR3 DNA reads as TGTGCCACCAGCAGAGATAGGCACACTGAAGCTTTCTTT. This gives the protein CATSRDRHTEAFF.

J is TRBJ2-5 and V is TRBV7-2, with 8 bases matching TRBD1. CDR3 size: 15 residues. The germline V gene has CDR1 SGHTA and CDR2 FQGNSA. V lost 2 bases, J lost 2 bases, and 4 bases stayed unmatched. The CDR3 loop reads CASSLRTGSQETQYF. CDR3 DNA: TGTGCCAGCAGCTTAAGGACAGGGAGTCAAGAGACCCAGTACTTC.

The chain uses TRBV4-1 and TRBJ1-1; D ambiguous. The germline V gene encodes CDR1 MGHRA and CDR2 YSYEKL. V lost 5 bases and J lost 4, with 8 bases in between. The CDR3 consists of 12 residues. In DNA, the CDR3 is TGCGCCAGCAGCGCTAGAGGCACTGAAGCTTTCTTT. Amino acids: CASSARGTEAFF.